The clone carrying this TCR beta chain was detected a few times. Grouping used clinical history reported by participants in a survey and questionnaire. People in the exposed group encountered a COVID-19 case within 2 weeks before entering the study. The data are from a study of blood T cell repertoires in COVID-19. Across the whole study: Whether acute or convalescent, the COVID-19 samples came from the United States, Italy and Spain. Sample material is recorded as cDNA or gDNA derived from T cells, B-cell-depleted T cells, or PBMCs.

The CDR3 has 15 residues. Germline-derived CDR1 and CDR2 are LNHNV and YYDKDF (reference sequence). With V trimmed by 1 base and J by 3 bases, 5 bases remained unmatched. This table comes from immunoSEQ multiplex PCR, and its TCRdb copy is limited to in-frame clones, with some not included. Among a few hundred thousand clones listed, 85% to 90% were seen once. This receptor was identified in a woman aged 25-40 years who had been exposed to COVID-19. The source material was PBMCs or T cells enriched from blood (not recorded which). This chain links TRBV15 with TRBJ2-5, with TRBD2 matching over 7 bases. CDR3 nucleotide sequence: TGTGCCACCAGCAGAGGCGGACTAGTCGAAGAGACCCAGTACTTC. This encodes CATSRGGLVEETQYF.